The clone carrying this T cell receptor (beta chain) has more than one count but fewer than ten. This entry is derived from a study of PD-L1 blockade in urothelial cancer. In the study overall: The patients first took atezolizumab in 2014, receiving 1,200 mg intravenously every 3 weeks.

Per the germline V gene, CDR1 is MNHNS and CDR2 is SASEGT. The ends were cut back, 6 bases at V and 15 bases at J, with 14 bases in the middle. The CDR3 contains 11 residues. The method was immunoSEQ multiplex PCR; TCRdb's version includes in-frame clones alone and lacks a portion of them. Seen here are some 100,000 clones, approximately 90% observed once, and the top ten hold just over 0.9%. The clonotype originates from a woman of 80 years or more with urothelial cancer. This sequence joins TRBV6-1 and TRBJ1-4; no clear D. Sequenced material: PBMCs, taken around atezolizumab (anti-PD-L1) treatment. The CDR3 here is CASSRPPGVFF. CDR3 nucleotides: TGTGCCAGCAGCCGCCCCCCGGGAGTGTTTTTT.